The next 25 T cell receptor beta chains were all read from a single sample in a study of T cells in Graves' hyperthyroidism and ophthalmopathy. Regions amplified from RNA transcripts were the TCR beta CDR3 regions. During a first-round RT-PCR of the TCR CDR3, the HTBI primer set was used. TCRdb re-called the multiplex PCR reads through MiXCR, storing one row per CDR3 protein. Of fewer than 650,000 distinct CDR3 sequences in the sample, 14% were seen once. The specimen was blood. The source of these receptors is a woman aged 18-30 years with Graves' ophthalmopathy.

The table lists this clonotype with many counts. This chain uses TRBV28 with TRBJ1-6; perhaps TRBD1 as D (6 bases). The V gene's germline CDR1 is MDHEN and CDR2 SYDVKM. The CDR3 length is 14 residues. Trimming removed 6 bases at V and 7 bases at J, with 13 bases between. The CDR3, as DNA: TGTGCCAGCAGACCAACAGGGAGGAATTCACCCCTCCACTTT. Its translation is CASRPTGRNSPLHF.

The chain recombines TRBV29-1 with TRBJ1-2, with 8 nucleotides matching TRBD1. From germline, CDR1 is SQVTM and CDR2 ANQGSEA. The CDR3 is made up of 13 amino acids. Trimming at V came to 6 bases and at J to 3 bases, leaving 6 bases not matched to a gene. CDR3 loop: CSVPDREDYGYTF. The CDR3, as DNA: TGCAGCGTCCCGGACAGGGAAGACTATGGCTACACCTTC.

The chain recombines TRBV19 with TRBJ2-1; D is ambiguous. V lost 4 bases to trimming and J lost 8 bases, with 9 bases between them. This CDR3 has 12 amino acids. Germline V gene data show CDR1 as LNHDA and CDR2 as SQIVND (reference sequence). CDR3 in amino acids: CASSKSIDEQFF. The CDR3 coding sequence is TGTGCCAGTAGTAAGAGTATTGATGAGCAGTTCTTC.

This rearrangement joins TRBV6-5 to TRBJ2-3, with a possible D match to TRBD2 (7 bases). V lost 1 base, J lost 0 bases, and 17 bases lay in between. CDR1 and CDR2 from the germline V gene are MNHEY and SVGAGI. The CDR3 runs to 18 residues. The DNA of the CDR3 is TGTGCCAGCAGTTACTGGGCCAGGGGAGGGGGTAGCACAGATACGCAGTATTTT. This codes for CASSYWARGGGSTDTQYF.

This clonotype came up a few times. The chain joins TRBV9 to TRBJ1-2; a possible D gene is TRBD1 (6 bases). The germline gives CDR1 SGDLS, CDR2 YYNGEE. The CDR3 totals 15 residues. The ends were cut back, 0 bases at V and 4 bases at J, with 13 bases in the middle. The CDR3 nucleotides read TGTGCCAGCAGCGTAGGTGGGGGCGCGGGCTATGGCTACACCTTC. Translation gives CASSVGGGAGYGYTF.

The chain carries TRBV4-3 and TRBJ1-1, with a weak D call TRBD1 (6 bases). V gave up 0 bases and J gave up 1 base, with 9 bases separating them. Germline values: CDR1 LGHNA, CDR2 YSLEER. CDR3 size: 15 residues. The CDR3 reads CASSQDGQKNTEAFF. As DNA, the CDR3 is TGCGCCAGCAGCCAAGATGGACAGAAGAACACTGAAGCTTTCTTT.

This clonotype was seen at least ten times. The gene calls are TRBV7-8 and TRBJ2-3; TRBD2 aligns across 10 bases. CDR1 and CDR2 (germline): SGHVS, FQNEAQ. V shed 5 bases, J shed 1 base, and the junction held 6 bases outside the gene matches. CDR3 length: 16 residues. The chain's CDR3 is CASSQSGRGGTDTQYF. The CDR3 bases are TGTGCCAGCAGCCAGAGCGGGAGGGGAGGCACAGATACGCAGTATTTT.

This clonotype came up many times. V usage is TRBV7-2 and J usage is TRBJ1-3; maybe TRBD1 (5 bases). This CDR3 has 14 residues. Per the germline V gene, CDR1 is SGHTA and CDR2 is FQGNSA. V was clipped by 4 bases and J by 4 bases, with 11 bases between them. The CDR3 nucleotides read TGTGCCAGCAGCTCCCAGGGCTACGGAAACACCATATATTTT. It encodes CASSSQGYGNTIYF.

This clonotype appeared many times. The CDR3 nucleotides are TGTGCCAGCAGCTCCCCAATAGCGGTCCTATTGAACGAGCAGTACTTC. Its protein product is CASSSPIAVLLNEQYF. The chain employs TRBV12-3 or TRBV12-4 and TRBJ2-7; tentatively, D is TRBD2 (6 bases). The CDR3 totals 16 residues. V lost 6 bases and J 5 bases, leaving 23 bases between the germline ends.

In its sample, this clonotype was seen many times. The rearrangement links TRBV6-2 or TRBV6-3 to TRBJ2-7; D call uncertain. Germline CDR1 and CDR2: MNHEY and SVGEGT. This CDR3 has 13 amino acids. Between the trimmed V and J ends, which lost 3 bases and 3 bases, there was a span of 9 bases. CDR3: CASSYTDRYEQYF. In DNA, the CDR3 is TGTGCCAGCAGTTATACAGACCGCTACGAGCAGTACTTC.

The V and J genes are TRBV6-1 and TRBJ1-6; TRBD1 matches 7 bases. Germline V CDR1 and CDR2: MNHNS, SASEGT. The CDR3 extends over 14 amino acids. V lost 6 bases to trimming and J lost 13 bases; unmatched junction nucleotides: 12. The CDR3 reads CASRPGTVNWPLHF. CDR3 DNA sequence: TGTGCCAGCAGACCCGGGACAGTGAATTGGCCCCTCCACTTT.

This clonotype was observed at least ten times. The chain uses TRBV28 and TRBJ1-2; TRBD1 aligns across 10 bases. This CDR3 has 17 amino acids. The V segment lost 5 bases and the J segment 3 bases; nucleotides outside the gene matches: 12. CDR1 and CDR2 (germline): MDHEN, SYDVKM. The CDR3 is CASSPLDRGHSDYGYTF. Written as DNA, the CDR3 is TGTGCCAGCAGTCCGCTCGACAGGGGGCATTCGGACTATGGCTACACCTTC.

In its sample, this clonotype was seen a few times. V usage is TRBV9 and J usage is TRBJ1-2, with TRBD1 identical over 9 bases. This CDR3 comprises 15 residues. With 4 bases clipped from V and 5 bases from J, the junction kept 9 bases outside the gene matches. Germline CDR1 and CDR2: SGDLS and YYNGEE. The CDR3 protein is CASSTRDRERYGYTF. Here the CDR3 DNA reads TGTGCCAGCAGCACGCGGGACAGGGAGCGGTATGGCTACACCTTC.

Of note for this clonotype: Germline is not matched at one junction end, which may reflect a read error. The chain carries TRBV19 and TRBJ1-1; D unresolved. Germline V lookup: CDR1 LNHDA, CDR2 SQIVND (reference sequence). This CDR3 region has 16 residues. DNA of the CDR3: TGTGTCAGTAACTCCGAGTCACACACAATGAACACTGAAGCTTTCTTT. Protein: CVSNSESHTMNTEAFF.

This clonotype showed up many times. The V gene is TRBV6-1, the J gene TRBJ1-1; D remains ambiguous. Trimming removed 4 bases from V and 1 base from J, with 10 bases in between. The germline CDR1 and CDR2 sequences are MNHNS and SASEGT. The length of the CDR3 is 14 residues. The CDR3 bases are TGTGCCAGCAGTGGTATCGACGGGAACACTGAAGCTTTCTTT. Translated, it gives CASSGIDGNTEAFF.

The table lists this clonotype with many counts. The rearrangement joins TRBV12-3 or TRBV12-4 to TRBJ2-1; TRBD2 agrees at 11 bases. The CDR3 extends over 15 amino acids. V lost 3 bases and J lost 4; bases outside the gene matches: 2. The CDR3 spells CASSFTSGGYNEQFF. The CDR3, as DNA: TGTGCCAGCAGTTTTACTAGCGGGGGTTACAATGAGCAGTTCTTC.

The chain has TRBV6-1 and TRBJ2-5; unclear D gene. The CDR3 is 13 residues long. V was clipped by 2 bases and J by 2 bases, with 6 bases between them. Germline CDR1 MNHNS, CDR2 SASEGT. CDR3 residues: CASSERPQETQYF. As DNA, the CDR3 is TGTGCCAGCAGTGAACGGCCGCAAGAGACCCAGTACTTC.

This clonotype showed up many times. The V call is TRBV13, the J call TRBJ2-7; D uncertain. The CDR3 spans 12 residues. V shed 5 bases and J shed 2 bases, with 7 bases lying between them. Germline CDR1 and CDR2: PRHDT and FYEKMQ (reference sequence). The CDR3: CASSVPPYEQYF. The CDR3 nucleotides are TGTGCCAGCAGCGTGCCCCCCTACGAGCAGTACTTC.

Note on this clonotype: A read error may be the cause here, since a much bigger clone is one base away. This sequence joins TRBV7-2 and TRBJ1-4; 7 nucleotides line up with TRBD1. The V segment lost 5 bases and the J segment 0 bases; nucleotides outside the gene matches: 9. Germline CDR1 is SGHTA and CDR2 is FQGNSA. The CDR3 totals 17 residues. CDR3 residues: CASSARDRLATNEKLFF. The CDR3 DNA reads as TGTGCCAGCAGCGCCCGGGACAGACTTGCAACTAATGAAAAACTGTTTTTT. The full variable domain, its missing parts supplied by reference TRBV7-2 and TRBJ1-4, is GAGVSQSPSNKVTEKGKDVELRCDPISGHTALYWYRQSLGQGLEFLIYFQGNSAPDKSGLPSDRFSAERTGGSVSTLTIQRTQQEDSAVYLCASSARDRLATNEKLFFGSGTQLSVL.

At least ten counts were recorded for this clonotype. The chain combines TRBV7-6 with TRBJ2-6; D might be TRBD1 (5 bases). The germline CDR1 and CDR2 sequences are SGHVS and FNYEAQ. The CDR3 is 12 amino acids. V was shortened by 5 bases and J by 14 bases, with 13 bases between the two germline ends. Written as DNA, the CDR3 is TGTGCCAGCAGCCCTGGGGCCCCGCTCCTGACTTTC. As protein: CASSPGAPLLTF.

This clonotype was observed a handful of times. V and J are TRBV6-4 and TRBJ1-2, with a possible D match to TRBD1 (5 bases). CDR3 length equals 13 residues. Germline CDR1 and CDR2: MRHNA and SNTAGT. Trimming removed 3 bases at V and 4 bases at J, with 9 bases between. CDR3 amino acids: CASSEGGTYGYTF. The CDR3 bases are TGTGCCAGCAGTGAGGGCGGGACCTATGGCTACACCTTC.

This chain joins TRBV18 and TRBJ2-2, with 7 nucleotides matching TRBD2. With V trimmed by 3 bases and J by 0 bases, 7 bases remained unmatched. Germline CDR1 reads KGHSH; CDR2 reads LQKENI. The CDR3 spans 17 residues. In DNA, the CDR3 is TGTGCCAGCTCACCCCGAACAGCGGGACCGAACACCGGGGAGCTGTTTTTT. It translates to CASSPRTAGPNTGELFF.

This clonotype occurred many times. The chain joins TRBV6-1 to TRBJ2-7; 12 bases are a match to TRBD2. The CDR3 is 19 amino acids. Germline trimming cut 1 base from V and 0 bases from J; bases unmatched to any gene: 10. The germline V gene has CDR1 MNHNS and CDR2 SASEGT. DNA of the CDR3: TGTGCCAGCAGTGAAGGTGCTGGACTAGCGGGATTACTCTCCTACGAGCAGTACTTC. Translation: CASSEGAGLAGLLSYEQYF.

This clonotype was counted at least ten times. The chain recombines TRBV6-1 with TRBJ1-6; D is perhaps TRBD1 (5 bases). In germline, CDR1 is MNHNS, CDR2 SASEGT. Trimming removed 6 bases from V and 9 bases from J, with 24 bases in between. The CDR3 loop spans 17 amino acids. The CDR3 nucleotides are TGTGCCAGCAGCCAGGCCCGGGACCTCGGAATCGGTTCACCCCTCCACTTT. The encoded protein is CASSQARDLGIGSPLHF.

This clonotype was seen many times. The V and J genes are TRBV20-1 and TRBJ2-7; D may be TRBD1 (6 bases). The CDR3 covers 15 residues. With 3 bases removed from V and 4 bases from J, the gap between germline ends came to 19 bases. Germline CDR1 and CDR2: DFQATT and SNEGSKA (reference sequence). The CDR3 nucleotides read TGCAGTGCTAGTGTTGGGGGCGCCCCTTTATACGAGCAGTACTTC. This translates into CSASVGGAPLYEQYF.